Below, one TCR beta chain is given with its context. As yet, its antigen is unknown. A junction end diverges from the germline sequence, so it may reflect a read error. The data originate from a study of identical twins. TCRdb called the 5' RACE reads again in MiXCR, with one record for every CDR3 protein. The sample records roughly 1.6 million distinct CDR3 sequences, 25% to 35% being singletons. The length of the CDR3 is 12 residues. Germline V gene sequence: CDR1 MNHEY, CDR2 SVGAGI. Regarding the study as a whole: Beta out-of-frame sequences showed weaker excess twin sharing. Models underestimated TCR alpha sharing (out-of-frame) in monozygotic twins.

The TCR comes from a newborn girl in good health. The sequenced sample consisted of cord blood. The chain combines TRBV6-5 with TRBJ1-1; D is ambiguous. CDR3 sequence (DNA): TGTGCCAGCAGTGAAAGGAACACTGGAGCTTTCTTT. Translated: CASSERNTGAFF.